The T cell receptor beta chain described here comes from a study of T cell repertoires in cytomegalovirus infection. Study summary: Indicated by public TCR beta signatures were CMV infection and matching HLA type.

CDR3 length: 14 residues. Germline V gene sequence: CDR1 SEHNR, CDR2 FQNEAQ (reference sequence). Study results and limitations: The ex vivo response showed dominance by HLA-C-restricted CMV-specific TCR beta clonotypes. CMV carriers having the relevant HLA were flagged by cumulative public TCR beta family frequency.

TCRdb analysed the reads with MiXCR anew, one entry per CDR3 protein. The sample contains 150,000 to 200,000 distinct CDR3 sequences, 17% of which appear only once. Concerning this clonotype itself: Its specificity is unknown.

Sequencing was done on a sample of CD8+ T cells from PBMCs. This TCR came from a human donor in good health (CMV status not recorded). Some clones in this sample may be carry-over from other donors' samples. V and J are TRBV7-9 and TRBJ1-4, with D possibly matching TRBD1 (5 bases). Here the CDR3 DNA reads TGTGCTACACAAGTTGGGGCGATCAATGAAAAACTGTTTTTT. It encodes CATQVGAINEKLFF.